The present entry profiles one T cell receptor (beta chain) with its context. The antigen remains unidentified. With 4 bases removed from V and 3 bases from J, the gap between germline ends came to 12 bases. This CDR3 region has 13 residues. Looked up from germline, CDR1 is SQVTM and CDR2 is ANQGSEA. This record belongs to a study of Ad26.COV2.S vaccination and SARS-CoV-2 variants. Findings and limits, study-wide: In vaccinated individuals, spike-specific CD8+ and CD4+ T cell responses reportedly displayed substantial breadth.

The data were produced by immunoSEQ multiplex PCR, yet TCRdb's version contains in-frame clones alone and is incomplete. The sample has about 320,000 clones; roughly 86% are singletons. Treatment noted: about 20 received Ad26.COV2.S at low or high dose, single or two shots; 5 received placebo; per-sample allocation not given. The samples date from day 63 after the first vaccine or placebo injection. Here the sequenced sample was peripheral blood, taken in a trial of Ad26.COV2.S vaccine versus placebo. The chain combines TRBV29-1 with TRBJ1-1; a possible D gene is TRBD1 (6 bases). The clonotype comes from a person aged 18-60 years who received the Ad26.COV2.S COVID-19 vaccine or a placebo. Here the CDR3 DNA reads TGCAGCGTTGCGCGGGGGCGCGACACTGAAGCTTTCTTT. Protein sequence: CSVARGRDTEAFF.